This TCR beta chain was recorded in a study of shared clonotypes between healthy human individuals. CD4+ cells underwent separation, giving CD45RA+ naive and CD45RA-negative memory subsets. General study findings and limits: Roughly 5% of naive CD4 clonotypes were shared across four donors. Clonotypes which were not shared had lower generation probabilities than clonotypes that all four donors shared.

Replicate sorted-subset PCRs were loaded with around 200 ng DNA, 31,000 or so T cell genomes. Assay: immunoSEQ multiplex PCR; the TCRdb copy retains only in-frame clones and omits some. The repertoire holds 2 million to 2.5 million clones, with 93% as singletons. The J segment lost 3 bases and the V segment lost 0 bases, leaving 6 bases of the junction unmatched. This CDR3 has 16 amino acids. Germline lookup yields CDR1 MNHEY and CDR2 SVGAGI. On this clone: Its matching antigen is unknown.

This chain links TRBV6-5 with TRBJ2-7; 9 bases line up with TRBD1. The origin of this receptor is a man younger than 35 in good health. Some clones in this sample may be carry-over from other donors' samples. What was sequenced was naive CD4+ T cells from PBMCs. The subset was: CD45RA+ positively selected. CDR3 sequence: CASSYSGGTGNYEQYF. As DNA, the CDR3 is TGTGCCAGCAGTTACTCGGGGGGGACAGGGAACTACGAGCAGTACTTC.